This passage covers 14 T cell receptor beta chains from one sample sequenced in a study of memory CD4+ T cells and cytomegalovirus serostatus. The sort gate was single viable CD3+CD4+CD8-CD45RO+ cells for memory CD4+ T cells. Data came from immunoSEQ multiplex PCR; TCRdb stores just in-frame clones and leaves some out. This sample yields around 76,000 clones, of which around 80% are seen a single time; 2% to 3% belongs to the top ten. The source material was memory CD4+ T cells from blood. Receptor source: an adult in good health and CMV-seropositive.

V usage is TRBV6-6 and J usage is TRBJ1-4; no clear D. The germline V gene has CDR1 MNHNY and CDR2 SVGAGI (reference sequence). The CDR3 spans 14 residues. Trimming pared 6 bases from V and 0 bases from J, leaving 8 bases between. This chain's CDR3 is CASSPTSTNEKLFF. Written as DNA, the CDR3 is TGTGCCAGCAGCCCCACGTCAACTAATGAAAAACTGTTTTTT.

V usage is TRBV2 and J usage is TRBJ2-2; TRBD2 aligns across 9 bases. The CDR3 runs 15 residues. V trimming: 11 bases; J trimming: 2 bases; junction bases outside the gene matches: 9. The V gene's germline CDR1 is SNHLY and CDR2 FYNNEI. In DNA, the CDR3 is TGTGCCTCGAAGCGGGGGGCCCTAAACACCGGGGAGCTGTTTTTT. Its translation is CASKRGALNTGELFF.

V and J are TRBV6-1 and TRBJ2-3, with D uncertain. Germline values: CDR1 MNHNS, CDR2 SASEGT. This CDR3 region has 13 residues. Trimming took off 1 base at V and 4 bases at J, with 6 bases between the two ends. The CDR3, as DNA: TGTGCCAGCAGTGAAGATCGGGCAGATACGCAGTATTTT. It encodes CASSEDRADTQYF.

This clone was counted only a few times. The chain's CDR3 is CASSNRGGLNNQPQHF. CDR3 DNA sequence: TGTGCCAGCAGTAACAGGGGGGGCTTAAACAATCAGCCCCAGCATTTT. The chain couples TRBV27 to TRBJ1-5; 8 bases fit TRBD1. Germline V gene data show CDR1 as MNHEY and CDR2 as SMNVEV (reference sequence). The CDR3 is 16 amino acids. V dropped 5 bases and J dropped 3; count of bases not matched to a gene: 9.

Note on this clone: Other DNA sequences in the same sample also yield this CDR3. The chain links TRBV11-2 to TRBJ1-2, with 7 positions matching TRBD1. This CDR3 comprises 13 residues. Germline V gene data show CDR1 as SGHAT and CDR2 as FQNNGV. Trimming at V came to 3 bases and at J to 5 bases, leaving 3 bases not matched to a gene. The CDR3 protein is CASSLGQLYGYTF. For the CDR3, the DNA is TGTGCCAGCAGCTTGGGACAGCTTTATGGCTACACCTTC.

This clone was recorded only once. V gene TRBV6-6 combines with J gene TRBJ2-3; D gene uncertain. V lost 3 bases and J lost 6, with 7 bases in between. The length of the CDR3 is 12 residues. CDR1 and CDR2 (germline): MNHNY, SVGAGI (reference sequence). The CDR3 DNA sequence: TGTGCCAGCAGTTATGCTGGGGATACGCAGTATTTT. Encoded protein: CASSYAGDTQYF.

V usage is TRBV6-4 and J usage is TRBJ2-3; D might be TRBD1 (5 bases). From germline, CDR1 is MRHNA and CDR2 SNTAGT. The CDR3 length is 18 residues. V lost 10 bases and J 4 bases, leaving 30 bases between the germline ends. The CDR3 DNA follows: TGTGCCACCACCACGTACCAGGGTCCCCTAAGTGTCTCAGATACGCAGTATTTT. Protein sequence: CATTTYQGPLSVSDTQYF.

This clone was observed a few times. The V and J genes are TRBV10-2 and TRBJ1-1; the D gene is possibly TRBD1 (6 bases). V was trimmed by 6 bases and J by 5 bases, leaving 13 bases between them. This CDR3 contains 13 residues. Germline CDR1 is WSHSY and CDR2 is SAAADI. The CDR3 DNA reads TGCGCCAGCAGCCCACAGGGTCGAACTGAAGCTTTCTTT. It yields the protein CASSPQGRTEAFF.

The chain links TRBV10-2 to TRBJ1-1; a possible D gene is TRBD1 (5 bases). Germline V gene sequence: CDR1 WSHSY, CDR2 SAAADI. The ends were cut back, 6 bases at V and 11 bases at J, with 19 bases in the middle. The CDR3 sequence is 13 residues long. In DNA, the CDR3 is TGCGCCAGCAGAGTACAGGTGGGTCTGATCGCTTTCTTT. It translates to CASRVQVGLIAFF.

J is TRBJ2-5 and V is TRBV5-6, with D hard to call. There are 15 residues in the CDR3. Germline V lookup: CDR1 SGHDT, CDR2 YYEEEE. V was pared by 4 bases and J by 5 bases, with 18 bases between. The CDR3 DNA sequence: TGTGCCAGCAGCCACGTGCAGTCCCAGACGGAGACCCAGTACTTC. It encodes CASSHVQSQTETQYF.

This chain joins TRBV5-4 and TRBJ2-7; TRBD1 or TRBD2 may be the D gene (5 bases each). The length of the CDR3 is 15 residues. Germline CDR1 reads SGHNT; CDR2 reads YYREEE (reference sequence). Trimming removed 0 bases at V and 6 bases at J, with 16 bases between. CDR3 DNA: TGTGCCAGCAGCTTGGCGCAGGGAGCGCCCTCCGAGCAGTACTTC. Encoded protein: CASSLAQGAPSEQYF.

The gene calls are TRBV15 and TRBJ1-1; D gene ambiguous. V was clipped by 8 bases and J by 4 bases, with 14 bases between them. Germline V CDR1 and CDR2: LNHNV, YYDKDF (reference sequence). The CDR3 totals 13 residues. Here the CDR3 reads CATARGRVTEAFF. CDR3 coding DNA: TGTGCCACCGCCCGAGGTCGCGTCACTGAAGCTTTCTTT.

The chain links TRBV6-6 to TRBJ2-2, with D unclear. Germline loops: CDR1 MNHNY, CDR2 SVGAGI (reference sequence). Trimming left V 7 bases short and J 5 bases short, with 11 bases between. The CDR3 spans 13 residues. The CDR3 DNA sequence: TGTGCCAGCACGCCGATGGGGACCGGGGAGCTGTTTTTT. Amino acids: CASTPMGTGELFF.

This clone was observed once. This chain joins TRBV7-9 and TRBJ1-1; TRBD1 aligns across 10 bases. The trim removed 5 bases at V and 3 bases at J, leaving 12 bases unmatched. Per the germline V gene, CDR1 is SEHNR and CDR2 is FQNEAQ (reference sequence). This CDR3 spans 17 amino acids. DNA of the CDR3: TGTGCCAGCAGCAAAGAACCGGGACAGGGGACGGACACTGAAGCTTTCTTT. Encoded protein: CASSKEPGQGTDTEAFF.